Below, one T cell receptor beta chain is given with its context. What it recognizes is unknown. This sample is drawn from a study of cytomegalovirus exposure and HLA in healthy donors. The PCR contained 60 Vbeta and 13 Jbeta primers. Repertoires were generated with immunoSEQ multiplex PCR, while TCRdb's copy carries only in-frame clones and drops some. The table shows tens of thousands of clones, with around two thirds occurring only once. V lost 1 base to trimming and J lost 4 bases; unmatched junction nucleotides: 10. Germline loops: CDR1 SGHAT, CDR2 FQNNGV. CDR3 length: 18 amino acids. Findings and caveats of the study: Listed as cytomegalovirus-associated were approximately 160 TCR beta chains. Trimming of TCR beta V- and J-genes showed a link, identified in a later analysis, to a missense DCLRE1C variant.

Material: PBMCs. The clonotype originates from a man aged 25-45 years in good health and CMV-seronegative. The genes are TRBV11-2 and TRBJ2-6, with 7 bases identical to TRBD1. In nucleotides, the CDR3 is TGTGCCAGCAGCTTAGCCGGGACAGCCTTGACCGGGGCCAACGTCCTGACTTTC. It is translated as CASSLAGTALTGANVLTF.